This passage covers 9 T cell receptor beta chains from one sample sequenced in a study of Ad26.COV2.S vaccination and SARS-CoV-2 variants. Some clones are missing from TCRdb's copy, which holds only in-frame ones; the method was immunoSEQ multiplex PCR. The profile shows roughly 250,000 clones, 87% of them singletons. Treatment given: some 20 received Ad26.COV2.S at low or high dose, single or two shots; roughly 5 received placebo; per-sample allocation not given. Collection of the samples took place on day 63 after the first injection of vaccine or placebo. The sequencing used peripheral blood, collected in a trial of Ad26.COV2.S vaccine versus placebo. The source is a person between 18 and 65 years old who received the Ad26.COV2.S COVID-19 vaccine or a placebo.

Here the CDR3 DNA reads TGCGCCAGCAGCTTGGCAGGGGTAGGCAATCAGCCCCAGCATTTT. This translates into CASSLAGVGNQPQHF. The V gene is TRBV5-1, the J gene TRBJ1-5; D possibly corresponds to TRBD1 (6 bases). The CDR3 consists of 15 residues. The V end lost 0 bases, the J end lost 2 bases, and 9 bases lay between the germline ends. From germline, CDR1 is SGHRS and CDR2 YFSETQ.

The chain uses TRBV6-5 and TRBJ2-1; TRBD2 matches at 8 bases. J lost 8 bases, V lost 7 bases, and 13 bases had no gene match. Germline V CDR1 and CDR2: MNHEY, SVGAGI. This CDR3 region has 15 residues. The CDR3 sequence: CASTHSGIGIDEQFF. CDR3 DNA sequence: TGTGCCAGCACCCATAGCGGGATAGGGATAGATGAGCAGTTCTTC.

The CDR3 sequence is CASSLRGSSGNTIYF. The DNA for the CDR3 is TGTGCCAGCAGCCTGCGGGGGTCCTCTGGAAACACCATATATTTT. This rearrangement joins TRBV5-8 to TRBJ1-3, with D possibly matching TRBD1 (5 bases). Germline V CDR1 and CDR2: SGHTS, YDEGEE. CDR3 length: 15 residues. V was trimmed by 4 bases and J by 0 bases, leaving 11 bases between them.

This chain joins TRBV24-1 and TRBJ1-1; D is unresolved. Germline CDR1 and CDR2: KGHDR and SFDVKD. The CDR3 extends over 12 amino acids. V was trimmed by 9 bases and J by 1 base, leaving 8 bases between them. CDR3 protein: CATREGNTEAFF. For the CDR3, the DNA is TGTGCCACCCGGGAGGGGAACACTGAAGCTTTCTTT.

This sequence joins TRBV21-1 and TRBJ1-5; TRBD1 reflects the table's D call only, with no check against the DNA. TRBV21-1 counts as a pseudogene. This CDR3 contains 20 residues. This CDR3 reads CASSKYLVYMGQGYNQPQHF. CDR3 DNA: TGTGCCAGCAGCAAATATTTAGTGTACATGGGACAGGGCTACAATCAGCCCCAGCATTTT.

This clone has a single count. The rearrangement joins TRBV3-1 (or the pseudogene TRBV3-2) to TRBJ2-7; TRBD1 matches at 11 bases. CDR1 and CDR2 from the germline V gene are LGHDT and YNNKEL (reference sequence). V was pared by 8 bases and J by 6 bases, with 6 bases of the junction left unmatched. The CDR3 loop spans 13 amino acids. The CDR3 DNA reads TGTGCCAGCGGGTTGGGGACAGGGGGCGAGCAGTACGTC. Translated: CASGLGTGGEQYV.

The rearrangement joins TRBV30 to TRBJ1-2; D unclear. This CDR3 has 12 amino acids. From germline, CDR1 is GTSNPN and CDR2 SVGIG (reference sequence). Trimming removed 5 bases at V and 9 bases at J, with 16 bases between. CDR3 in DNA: TGTGCCTGGGGGAAGGCCGGGTCAAGCTACACCTTC. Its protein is CAWGKAGSSYTF.

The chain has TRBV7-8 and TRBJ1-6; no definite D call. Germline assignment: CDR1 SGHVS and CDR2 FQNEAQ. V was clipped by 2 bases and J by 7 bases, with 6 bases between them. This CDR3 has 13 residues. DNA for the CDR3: TGTGCCAGCAGCTTAACTAAGAATTCACCCCTCCACTTT. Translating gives CASSLTKNSPLHF.

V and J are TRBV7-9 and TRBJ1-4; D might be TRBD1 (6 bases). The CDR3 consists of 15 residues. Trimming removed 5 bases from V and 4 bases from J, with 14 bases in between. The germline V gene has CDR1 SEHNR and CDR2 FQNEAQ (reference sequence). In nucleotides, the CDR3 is TGTGCCAGCAGCAGCCGGGACACATATAATGAAAAACTGTTTTTT. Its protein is CASSSRDTYNEKLFF.